The sequence of this T cell receptor (beta chain) was determined in a study of blood T cell repertoires in COVID-19. Cohort assignment relied on participant-reported clinical history. In the original analysis: Amplification of reference gene primers provided the estimated nucleated cell counts. TCRdb's copy holds only in-frame clones and misses some; the assay was immunoSEQ multiplex PCR. The D gene and trimming were derived from the DNA, and the V and J assignments and clone size from that table. The table records around 250,000 clones, less than 95% of them present only once. The V end was cut by 0 bases, the J end by 9 bases, with 15 bases between. This CDR3 is built from 16 residues. Germline V lookup: CDR1 KGHSH, CDR2 LQKENI.

Sequencing was performed on PBMCs or T cells enriched from blood (not recorded which). This sequence originates from a man aged 35-49 years who had been exposed to COVID-19. The chain has TRBV18 and TRBJ1-6, with D perhaps TRBD1 (5 bases). For the CDR3, the DNA is TGTGCCAGCTCACCACCGGACACTCCAGCGCGTTCACCCCTCCACTTT. It is translated as CASSPPDTPARSPLHF.